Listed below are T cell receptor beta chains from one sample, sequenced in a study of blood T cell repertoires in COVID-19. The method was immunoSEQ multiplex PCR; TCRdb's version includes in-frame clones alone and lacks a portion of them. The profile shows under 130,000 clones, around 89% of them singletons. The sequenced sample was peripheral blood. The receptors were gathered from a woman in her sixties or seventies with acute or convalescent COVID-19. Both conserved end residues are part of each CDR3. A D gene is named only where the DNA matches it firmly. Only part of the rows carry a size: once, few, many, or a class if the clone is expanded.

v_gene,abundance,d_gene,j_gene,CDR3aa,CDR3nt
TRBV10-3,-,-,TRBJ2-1,CAISETTVREEQFF,TGTGCCATCAGTGAGACTACCGTACGGGAGGAGCAGTTCTTC
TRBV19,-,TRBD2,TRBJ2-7,CASSPKRGGKAYEQYF,TGTGCCAGTAGCCCCAAACGGGGGGGGAAGGCCTACGAGCAGTACTTC
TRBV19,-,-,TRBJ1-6,CASTTAGPNSPLHF,TGTGCCAGTACCACGGCGGGGCCTAATTCACCCCTCCACTTT
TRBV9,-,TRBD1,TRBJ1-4,CASSGQGRGEKLFF,TGTGCCAGCAGCGGACAGGGAAGAGGAGAAAAACTGTTTTTT
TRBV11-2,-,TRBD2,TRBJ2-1,CASRGGLAGGYEQFF,TGTGCCAGCAGGGGGGGACTAGCGGGAGGTTATGAGCAGTTCTTC
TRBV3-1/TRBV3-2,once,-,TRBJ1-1,CASSQRERNTEAFF,TGTGCCAGCAGCCAAAGGGAGAGGAACACTGAAGCTTTCTTT
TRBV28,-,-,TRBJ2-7,CASSSVPPGHEQYF,TGTGCCAGCAGTTCCGTCCCCCCAGGGCACGAGCAGTACTTC
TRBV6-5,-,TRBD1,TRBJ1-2,CASSFARQGGYTF,TGTGCCAGCAGTTTCGCCCGACAGGGAGGCTACACCTTC
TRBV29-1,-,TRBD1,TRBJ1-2,CSVDPPGTANYGYTF,TGCAGCGTTGACCCCCCCGGGACAGCTAACTATGGCTACACCTTC
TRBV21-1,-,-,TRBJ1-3,CASSVLQGKSGNTIYF,TGTGCCAGCAGCGTCTTGCAGGGGAAATCTGGAAACACCATATATTTT
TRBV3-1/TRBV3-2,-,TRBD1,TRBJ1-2,CASSLGGGGGYTF,TGTGCCAGCAGCCTCGGAGGGGGCGGGGGCTACACCTTC
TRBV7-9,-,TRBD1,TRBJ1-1,CASSPDRAPRGSEAFF,TGTGCCAGCAGCCCTGACAGGGCTCCCCGTGGTTCGGAAGCTTTCTTT
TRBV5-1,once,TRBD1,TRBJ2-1,CASSFTDRDINEQFF,TGCGCCAGCAGCTTCACCGACAGGGATATCAATGAGCAGTTCTTC
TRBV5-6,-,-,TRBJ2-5,CASSGHPKETQYF,TGTGCCAGCAGCGGGCATCCGAAGGAGACCCAGTACTTC
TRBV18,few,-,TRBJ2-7,CASSPRVDEQYF,TGTGCCAGCTCACCGAGGGTGGACGAGCAGTACTTC
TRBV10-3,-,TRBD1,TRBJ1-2,CAISRQGSGYTF,TGTGCCATCAGCCGACAGGGGAGTGGCTACACCTTC
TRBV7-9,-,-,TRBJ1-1,CASSPQTNTEAFF,TGTGCCAGCAGCCCACAGACGAACACTGAAGCTTTCTTT
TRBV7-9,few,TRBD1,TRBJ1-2,CASSSPGQPFGYTF,TGTGCCAGCAGCAGTCCGGGACAGCCGTTTGGCTACACCTTC
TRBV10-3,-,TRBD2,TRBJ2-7,CAISDSLAGVGEQYF,TGTGCCATCAGTGACTCACTAGCGGGAGTAGGTGAGCAGTACTTC
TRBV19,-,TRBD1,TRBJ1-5,CASSAQGISNQPQHF,TGTGCCAGTAGTGCACAGGGGATTAGCAATCAGCCCCAGCATTTT
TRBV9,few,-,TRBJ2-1,CASSVSVGLSYNEQFF,TGTGCCAGCAGCGTTTCGGTGGGACTGTCTTACAATGAGCAGTTCTTC
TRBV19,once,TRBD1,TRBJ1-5,CASSTPRRGQGSNQPQHF,TGTGCCAGTAGTACCCCTCGCCGGGGACAGGGGAGCAATCAGCCCCAGCATTTT
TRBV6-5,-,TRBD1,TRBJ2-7,CASSRGTGSSYEQYF,TGTGCCAGCAGCCGAGGGACAGGCTCGTCCTACGAGCAGTACTTC
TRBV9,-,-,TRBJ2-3,CASSASGTRGRDTQYF,TGTGCCAGCAGCGCGAGCGGGACCAGGGGTAGGGATACGCAGTATTTT
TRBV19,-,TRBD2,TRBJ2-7,CATAAGFYEQYF,TGTGCCACGGCAGCGGGATTCTACGAGCAGTACTTC
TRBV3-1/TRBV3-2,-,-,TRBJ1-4,CASSQDMGGGNEKLFF,TGTGCCAGCAGCCAAGATATGGGCGGGGGCAATGAAAAACTGTTTTTT
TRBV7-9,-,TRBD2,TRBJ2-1,CASSLALAGVYNEQFF,TGTGCCAGCAGCTTAGCCCTAGCGGGGGTTTACAATGAGCAGTTCTTC
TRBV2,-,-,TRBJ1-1,CASCLVPSRVNTEAFF,TGTGCCAGCTGCCTAGTCCCCTCTCGGGTGAACACTGAAGCTTTCTTT
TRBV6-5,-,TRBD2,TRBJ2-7,CASSYSAGGGPYEQYF,TGTGCCAGCAGTTACTCTGCGGGAGGGGGGCCCTACGAGCAGTACTTC
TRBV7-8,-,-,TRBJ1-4,CASSTDTRQAGATNEKLFF,TGTGCCAGCAGCACGGACACACGACAGGCCGGGGCAACTAATGAAAAACTGTTTTTT
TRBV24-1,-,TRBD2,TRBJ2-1,CATSDWGGGPKNEQFF,TGTGCCACCAGTGATTGGGGGGGAGGGCCTAAGAATGAGCAGTTCTTC
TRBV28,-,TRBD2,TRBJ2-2,CASRAGGVDTGELFF,TGTGCCAGCAGGGCTGGGGGGGTCGACACCGGGGAGCTGTTTTTT
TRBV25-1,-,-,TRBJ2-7,CASSSDSAGSYEQYF,TGTGCCAGCAGTTCAGACTCTGCAGGGTCCTACGAGCAGTACTTC
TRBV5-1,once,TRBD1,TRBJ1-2,CASSPSTGGVQGYTF,TGCGCCAGCAGCCCCTCGACAGGGGGGGTACAGGGCTACACCTTC
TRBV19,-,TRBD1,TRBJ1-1,CASSTTGVWNTEAFF,TGTGCCAGTAGTACCACAGGGGTTTGGAACACTGAAGCTTTCTTT
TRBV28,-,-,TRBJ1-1,CASSLIGETEAFF,TGTGCCAGCAGTTTAATCGGAGAAACTGAAGCTTTCTTT
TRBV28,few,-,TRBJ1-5,CASSQEGSRNQPQHF,TGTGCCAGCAGTCAGGAGGGGTCGCGCAATCAGCCCCAGCATTTT
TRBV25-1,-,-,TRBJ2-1,CASSPDGGSYNEQFF,TGTGCCAGCAGTCCGGACGGAGGCTCCTACAATGAGCAGTTCTTC
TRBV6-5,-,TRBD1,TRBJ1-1,CASIPQGALGTEAFF,TGTGCCAGCATACCTCAGGGGGCGCTTGGCACTGAAGCTTTCTTT
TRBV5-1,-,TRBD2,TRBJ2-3,CASSELAGGPADTQYF,TGCGCCAGCAGCGAACTAGCGGGAGGGCCCGCAGATACGCAGTATTTT
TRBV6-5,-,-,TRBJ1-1,CASIFGINTEAFF,TGTGCCAGCATTTTCGGGATTAACACTGAAGCTTTCTTT
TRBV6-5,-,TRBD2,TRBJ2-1,CASSPGLAAHNEQFF,TGTGCCAGCAGTCCGGGACTAGCGGCCCACAATGAGCAGTTCTTC
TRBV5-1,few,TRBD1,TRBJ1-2,CASSLAGTDYGYTF,TGCGCCAGCAGCTTGGCAGGGACAGACTATGGCTACACCTTC
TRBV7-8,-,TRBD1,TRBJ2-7,CASSRDRAIPNYEQYF,TGTGCCAGCAGTCGGGACAGGGCGATCCCCAACTACGAGCAGTACTTC
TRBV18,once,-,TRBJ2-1,CASSPGAYNEQFF,TGTGCCAGCTCACCAGGGGCTTACAATGAGCAGTTCTTC
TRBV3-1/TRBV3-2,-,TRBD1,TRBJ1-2,CASSQLDRGLGGYTF,TGTGCCAGCAGCCAATTGGACAGGGGGCTGGGTGGCTACACCTTC
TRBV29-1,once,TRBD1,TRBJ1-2,CSVASQGGFGYGYTF,TGCAGCGTTGCCTCCCAGGGGGGATTTGGGTATGGCTACACCTTC